The rows below give T cell receptor beta chains drawn from one sample of a study of Graves' ophthalmopathy and Graves' hyperthyroidism. From the multiplex PCR reads, TCRdb called clonotypes with MiXCR, one entry per CDR3 protein. Of about 550,000 distinct CDR3 sequences listed, approximately 35% are singletons. Sequences were obtained from peripheral blood or thyroid tissue (not recorded which). The origin of the receptors is an adult man with Graves' hyperthyroidism. CDR3s include the opening cysteine and the closing phenylalanine or tryptophan. A D gene is named only where the DNA matches it firmly. A row's size may be missing; if present it is once, few, many or a size class.

j_gene: TRBJ1-1
abundance: many
d_gene: -
v_gene: TRBV7-3
CDR3nt: TGTGCCAGCAGCCCAGGGAGGAAAGGGACTGAAGCTTTCTTT
CDR3aa: CASSPGRKGTEAFF

j_gene: TRBJ2-7
abundance: -
d_gene: -
v_gene: TRBV12-3/TRBV12-4
CDR3nt: TGTGCCAGCAGTGACCGCCCGCGGGGATACGTTTACGAGCAGTACTTC
CDR3aa: CASSDRPRGYVYEQYF

j_gene: TRBJ2-5
abundance: -
d_gene: -
v_gene: TRBV5-4
CDR3nt: TGTGCCAGCAGCGTCCAACAAGAGGCCCAGTACTTC
CDR3aa: CASSVQQEAQYF

j_gene: TRBJ2-5
abundance: many
d_gene: -
v_gene: TRBV7-9
CDR3nt: TGTGCCAGCAGCCCTAGAATGGGCACTTACGAGACCCAGTACTTC
CDR3aa: CASSPRMGTYETQYF

j_gene: TRBJ1-1
abundance: many
d_gene: -
v_gene: TRBV29-1
CDR3nt: TGCAGCGCCCAGGGCCAGGGGACTGAAGCTTTCTTT
CDR3aa: CSAQGQGTEAFF

j_gene: TRBJ2-7
abundance: many
d_gene: -
v_gene: TRBV29-1
CDR3nt: TGCAGCGTTGAGTTAAGGGACCCCTACGAGCAGTACTTC
CDR3aa: CSVELRDPYEQYF

j_gene: TRBJ1-6
abundance: many
d_gene: -
v_gene: TRBV20-1
CDR3nt: TGCAGTGCTAGAGATAAAGGAGTCAGTAGTAATTCACCCCTCCACTTT
CDR3aa: CSARDKGVSSNSPLHF

j_gene: TRBJ1-5
abundance: many
d_gene: -
v_gene: TRBV20-1
CDR3nt: TGCAGTGCCCAAGGGTGGGACAATCAGCCCCAGCATTTT
CDR3aa: CSAQGWDNQPQHF

j_gene: TRBJ2-7
abundance: many
d_gene: TRBD1
v_gene: TRBV5-8
CDR3nt: TGTGCCAGCAGCCGACCGGGACAGTACTACGAGCAGTACTTC
CDR3aa: CASSRPGQYYEQYF

j_gene: TRBJ2-7
abundance: few
d_gene: TRBD2
v_gene: TRBV7-2
CDR3nt: TGTGCCAGCTCACCACGCCCCGGGGAGGGGTACGAGCAGTACTTC
CDR3aa: CASSPRPGEGYEQYF

j_gene: TRBJ1-3
abundance: few
d_gene: -
v_gene: TRBV10-3
CDR3nt: TGTGCCAGCAGTCCCACTGGGGCCCAGACGGGCGCTGGAAACACCATATATTTT
CDR3aa: CASSPTGAQTGAGNTIYF

j_gene: TRBJ2-7
abundance: -
d_gene: TRBD1
v_gene: TRBV20-1
CDR3nt: TGCAGTGTCCCGGGACAGGGGGTCTACGAGCAGTACTTC
CDR3aa: CSVPGQGVYEQYF

j_gene: TRBJ2-7
abundance: few
d_gene: -
v_gene: TRBV12-3/TRBV12-4
CDR3nt: TGTGCCAGCAGCCCGGGCTTCTACTCCTACGAGCAGTACTTC
CDR3aa: CASSPGFYSYEQYF

j_gene: TRBJ1-5
abundance: many
d_gene: -
v_gene: TRBV19
CDR3nt: TGTGCCAGTATGGTCCAGGGTATTTATAGCAATCAGCCCCAGCATTTT
CDR3aa: CASMVQGIYSNQPQHF

j_gene: TRBJ2-2
abundance: few
d_gene: TRBD1
v_gene: TRBV9
CDR3nt: TGTGCCAGCAGCGCCGGACAGGGGGGCGGGGAGCTGTTTTTT
CDR3aa: CASSAGQGGGELFF

j_gene: TRBJ1-4
abundance: few
d_gene: TRBD1
v_gene: TRBV2
CDR3nt: TGTGCCAGCAGTCAAAGACAGGGGTTTTCTAATGAAAAACTGTTTTTT
CDR3aa: CASSQRQGFSNEKLFF

j_gene: TRBJ2-4
abundance: -
d_gene: -
v_gene: TRBV24-1
CDR3nt: TGTGCCACCAGTGATTCCGCCGGAACCAAAAACATTCAGTACTTC
CDR3aa: CATSDSAGTKNIQYF

j_gene: TRBJ2-5
abundance: -
d_gene: TRBD2
v_gene: TRBV20-1
CDR3nt: TGCAGTGCTAGAGACGCCACTAGCGTAGCGGAGACCCAGTACTTC
CDR3aa: CSARDATSVAETQYF

j_gene: TRBJ1-4
abundance: once
d_gene: -
v_gene: TRBV4-1
CDR3nt: TGCGCCAGCAGCCCCCGGGACGCCGGCGCAACTAATGAAAAACTGTTTTTT
CDR3aa: CASSPRDAGATNEKLFF

j_gene: TRBJ2-7
abundance: few
d_gene: TRBD1
v_gene: TRBV15
CDR3nt: TGTGCCACCAGCAAAGAACAGGGGGCTTACTACGAGCAGTACTTC
CDR3aa: CATSKEQGAYYEQYF

j_gene: TRBJ1-1
abundance: -
d_gene: -
v_gene: TRBV29-1
CDR3nt: TGCAGTTTTTTGGGGGCTGAAGCTTTCTTT
CDR3aa: CSFLGAEAFF

j_gene: TRBJ2-7
abundance: -
d_gene: -
v_gene: TRBV7-9
CDR3nt: TGTGCCAGCAGCTTAGTCGGAAAGTACGAGCAGTACTTC
CDR3aa: CASSLVGKYEQYF

j_gene: TRBJ2-5
abundance: -
d_gene: TRBD2
v_gene: TRBV24-1
CDR3nt: TGTGCCACCAGTGCTCTCGGACTAGCGGGGGACCAAGAGACCCAGTACTTC
CDR3aa: CATSALGLAGDQETQYF

j_gene: TRBJ2-2
abundance: few
d_gene: TRBD2
v_gene: TRBV5-8
CDR3nt: TGTGCCAGCAGCACACTGACTAGCGCGAACACCGGGGAGCTGTTTTTT
CDR3aa: CASSTLTSANTGELFF

j_gene: TRBJ1-2
abundance: many
d_gene: -
v_gene: TRBV29-1
CDR3nt: TGCAGCGTTGCCAGGGACTATGGCTACACCTTC
CDR3aa: CSVARDYGYTF

j_gene: TRBJ2-5
abundance: many
d_gene: TRBD2
v_gene: TRBV7-6
CDR3nt: TGTGCCAGCAGCTTTGGGGCGGGGGTACAAGAGACCCAGTACTTC
CDR3aa: CASSFGAGVQETQYF

j_gene: TRBJ1-4
abundance: -
d_gene: -
v_gene: TRBV5-5
CDR3nt: TGTGCCAGCAGCTCTGATAATGAAGAACTGTTTTTT
CDR3aa: CASSSDNEELFF

j_gene: TRBJ1-5
abundance: -
d_gene: -
v_gene: TRBV15
CDR3nt: TGTGCCACCAGCAGACCCCTTGGAGGGACACACCAAGAGACCCAGCATTTT
CDR3aa: CATSRPLGGTHQETQHF

j_gene: TRBJ2-2
abundance: -
d_gene: -
v_gene: TRBV24-1
CDR3nt: TGTGCCTGGAGAAGGCAGGGGACCGGGGAGCTGTTTTTT
CDR3aa: CAWRRQGTGELFF

j_gene: TRBJ2-2
abundance: few
d_gene: TRBD2
v_gene: TRBV7-6
CDR3nt: TGTGCCAGCAGCTTAAGTCTAGCGGGAGGCACCGGGGAGCTGTTTTTT
CDR3aa: CASSLSLAGGTGELFF

j_gene: TRBJ2-3
abundance: -
d_gene: -
v_gene: TRBV13
CDR3nt: TGTGCCAGCAGCTTGGAGCCACCAGATACGCAGTATTTT
CDR3aa: CASSLEPPDTQYF

j_gene: TRBJ1-2
abundance: -
d_gene: -
v_gene: TRBV29-1
CDR3nt: TGCAGCGTTGTTGGGATGGTTAACTATGGCTACACCTTC
CDR3aa: CSVVGMVNYGYTF

j_gene: TRBJ1-5
abundance: -
d_gene: -
v_gene: TRBV7-2
CDR3nt: TGTGCCAGCAGCTGGACAGATCAGCCCCAGCATTTT
CDR3aa: CASSWTDQPQHF

j_gene: TRBJ2-7
abundance: many
d_gene: TRBD2
v_gene: TRBV12-3/TRBV12-4
CDR3nt: TGTGCCAGCAGAATAGCGGGTTCCTACGAGCAGTACTTC
CDR3aa: CASRIAGSYEQYF

j_gene: TRBJ2-7
abundance: many
d_gene: -
v_gene: TRBV7-9
CDR3nt: TGTGCCAGCAGCTTAGTCCAGGCCAATCCCTACGAGCAGTACTTC
CDR3aa: CASSLVQANPYEQYF

j_gene: TRBJ2-7
abundance: -
d_gene: -
v_gene: TRBV10-2
CDR3nt: TGTGCCAGCAGTTACTCGAGGAATGAGCAGTACTTC
CDR3aa: CASSYSRNEQYF

j_gene: TRBJ1-2
abundance: many
d_gene: -
v_gene: TRBV6-6
CDR3nt: TGTGCCAGCAGACAGTGGTCTGGCTATGGCTACACCTTC
CDR3aa: CASRQWSGYGYTF

j_gene: TRBJ1-2
abundance: -
d_gene: -
v_gene: TRBV12-3/TRBV12-4
CDR3nt: TGTGCTAGTGGTTTCAGAGAGACCTATGGCTACACCTTC
CDR3aa: CASGFRETYGYTF

j_gene: TRBJ2-1
abundance: -
d_gene: TRBD2
v_gene: TRBV9
CDR3nt: TGTGCCAGCAGCGTTAGCGGGGGGGACTACAATGAGCAGTTCTTC
CDR3aa: CASSVSGGDYNEQFF

j_gene: TRBJ1-1
abundance: once
d_gene: -
v_gene: TRBV6-4
CDR3nt: TGTGCCAGCAGTGACTCGACTAGCGGGGGGACTGAAGCTTTCTTT
CDR3aa: CASSDSTSGGTEAFF

j_gene: TRBJ2-3
abundance: -
d_gene: -
v_gene: TRBV25-1
CDR3nt: TGTGCCAGCAGTGAACGGGGCTTCAGCACAGATACGCAGTATTTT
CDR3aa: CASSERGFSTDTQYF

j_gene: TRBJ2-7
abundance: -
d_gene: TRBD2
v_gene: TRBV19
CDR3nt: TGTGCCAGTAGTGCTCCTGGAGTTCGAGCGGGAGTCGAGCAGTACTTC
CDR3aa: CASSAPGVRAGVEQYF

j_gene: TRBJ1-5
abundance: -
d_gene: -
v_gene: TRBV24-1
CDR3nt: TGTGCCACCACTGGGACTAGCGGCAATCAGCCCCAGCATTTT
CDR3aa: CATTGTSGNQPQHF

j_gene: TRBJ1-1
abundance: many
d_gene: TRBD1
v_gene: TRBV6-1
CDR3nt: TGTGCCAGCAGGGGACAGGGAGGCACTGAAGCTTTCTTT
CDR3aa: CASRGQGGTEAFF

j_gene: TRBJ1-2
abundance: many
d_gene: -
v_gene: TRBV24-1
CDR3nt: TGTGCCACCAGTGATCCGGCGGGGACGTTCTCTGGCTACACCTTC
CDR3aa: CATSDPAGTFSGYTF

j_gene: TRBJ2-5
abundance: -
d_gene: TRBD2
v_gene: TRBV7-3
CDR3nt: TGTGCCAGCAGCTTTTATCGCGGGGGGGCGGGGGAGACCCAGTACTTC
CDR3aa: CASSFYRGGAGETQYF

j_gene: TRBJ2-2
abundance: many
d_gene: TRBD1
v_gene: TRBV2
CDR3nt: TGTGCCACCGAACAGGGGGGTCTATCGTCCGGGGAGCTGTTTTTT
CDR3aa: CATEQGGLSSGELFF

j_gene: TRBJ2-5
abundance: -
d_gene: -
v_gene: TRBV7-9
CDR3nt: TGTGCCAGCAGTGATTTTTACCAAGAGACCCAGTACTTC
CDR3aa: CASSDFYQETQYF

j_gene: TRBJ2-2
abundance: -
d_gene: TRBD2
v_gene: TRBV10-3
CDR3nt: TGTGCCAGCAGTTGGCTAGCGGGCACCGGGGAGCTGTCTTTT
CDR3aa: CASSWLAGTGELSF

j_gene: TRBJ2-5
abundance: many
d_gene: TRBD1
v_gene: TRBV11-2
CDR3nt: TGTGCCAGCAGCCCGGACAGGGGGCGCGGAGAGACCCAGTACTTC
CDR3aa: CASSPDRGRGETQYF

j_gene: TRBJ1-1
abundance: few
d_gene: TRBD1
v_gene: TRBV5-4
CDR3nt: TGTGCCAGCAGCCCGGACAGGGGGAATGCTTTCTTT
CDR3aa: CASSPDRGNAFF

j_gene: TRBJ1-5
abundance: -
d_gene: -
v_gene: TRBV28
CDR3nt: TGTGCCAGCAGTACCCTACAGGGAAGCAATCAGCCCCAGCATTTT
CDR3aa: CASSTLQGSNQPQHF

j_gene: TRBJ2-5
abundance: few
d_gene: -
v_gene: TRBV13
CDR3nt: TGTGCCAGCAGCTTATCCGGGCCAAGACTTCAAGAGACCCAGTACTTC
CDR3aa: CASSLSGPRLQETQYF

j_gene: TRBJ2-5
abundance: many
d_gene: -
v_gene: TRBV5-8
CDR3nt: TGTGCCAGCAGCTTGGGTCAGCTGGAGACAGAGACCCAGTACTTC
CDR3aa: CASSLGQLETETQYF

j_gene: TRBJ2-4
abundance: -
d_gene: -
v_gene: TRBV19
CDR3nt: TGTGCCAGTAGTCCCCGAGACAGATTAGCCAAAAACATTCAGTACTTC
CDR3aa: CASSPRDRLAKNIQYF

j_gene: TRBJ2-3
abundance: once
d_gene: -
v_gene: TRBV4-3
CDR3nt: TGCGCCAGCAGCCAAGGATGGGGGGCCGGTCGCACAGATACGCAGTATTTT
CDR3aa: CASSQGWGAGRTDTQYF

j_gene: TRBJ1-3
abundance: many
d_gene: TRBD1
v_gene: TRBV5-1
CDR3nt: TGCGCCAGCAGCTTGACGGTACAGGGGAACACCATATATTTT
CDR3aa: CASSLTVQGNTIYF

j_gene: TRBJ2-5
abundance: many
d_gene: TRBD1
v_gene: TRBV7-7
CDR3nt: TGTGCCAGCAGCCGGGACAGACAAGAGACCCAGTACTTC
CDR3aa: CASSRDRQETQYF